The next 30 T cell receptor beta chains were all read from a single sample in a study of vaccination and CD4 T cells after COVID-19. Antigens of these TCRs are unknown. Scientists ran DNA taken from cultured CD4+ T cells through the Oncomine TCR Beta short-read assay for sequencing. TCRdb reprocessed the PCR reads with MiXCR, giving one entry per CDR3 protein. The table shows roughly 4,500 distinct CDR3 sequences, with roughly 50% occurring only once. Sample treatment: roughly 10-day PBMC culture with coronavirus spike peptide pools or control peptides (ViraFEST assay). Sequencing used CD4+ T cells from blood, cultured in vitro. The receptors here all came from a human donor who had recovered from COVID-19.

The V call is TRBV5-4, the J call TRBJ1-2, with D unclear. V lost 2 bases and J 2 bases, leaving 10 bases between the germline ends. This CDR3 has 14 amino acids. Per germline, CDR1 SGHNT and CDR2 YYREEE (reference sequence). The CDR3, as DNA: TGTGCCAGCAGCTTACCGGGCAGAAACTATGGCTACACCTTC. This codes for CASSLPGRNYGYTF.

CDR3: CASSQDRVNEQFF. CDR3 coding DNA: TGCGCCAGCAGCCAAGATCGGGTCAATGAGCAGTTCTTC. This chain connects TRBV4-3 to TRBJ2-1; D gene uncertain. This CDR3 has 13 residues. Germline values: CDR1 LGHNA, CDR2 YSLEER. The V end lost 0 bases, the J end lost 6 bases, and 6 bases lay between the germline ends.

This sequence joins TRBV7-3 and TRBJ2-1; 10 bases map to TRBD2. From germline, CDR1 is SGHTA and CDR2 FQGTGA. The ends lost 0 bases at V and 0 bases at J; junction bases unmatched: 2. The CDR3 extends over 17 amino acids. The CDR3 nucleotides are TGTGCCAGCAGCTTAACTTCTAGCGGGAGCTCCTACAATGAGCAGTTCTTC. Encoded protein: CASSLTSSGSSYNEQFF.

J is TRBJ2-7 and V is TRBV27; D is perhaps TRBD1 or TRBD2 (5 bases each). The CDR3 has 14 residues. In germline, CDR1 is MNHEY, CDR2 SMNVEV (reference sequence). Trimming cost V 6 bases and J 6 bases, with 18 bases left between them. CDR3 DNA: TGTGCCAGCAGGCCCTTGGGACCCGGGGCCGAGCAGTACTTC. Amino acids: CASRPLGPGAEQYF.

The gene calls are TRBV6-2 or TRBV6-3 and TRBJ1-1, with D unresolved. Germline V gives CDR1 MNHEY, CDR2 SVGEGT. Trimming took off 7 bases at V and 4 bases at J, with 13 bases between the two ends. This CDR3 comprises 13 residues. The CDR3 nucleotides read TGTGCCAGCAACACGGGAGTTCGCACTGAAGCTTTCTTT. Translated, it gives CASNTGVRTEAFF.

There are a few counts of this clonotype. The gene calls are TRBV27 and TRBJ1-2, with D possibly matching TRBD1 (6 bases). With 2 bases removed from V and 8 bases from J, the gap between germline ends came to 12 bases. Germline values: CDR1 MNHEY, CDR2 SMNVEV (reference sequence). The CDR3 is 13 residues long. This CDR3 reads CASSLRGAKGYTF. Here the CDR3 DNA reads TGTGCCAGCAGTTTACGGGGGGCAAAGGGCTACACCTTC.

The chain recombines TRBV10-1 with TRBJ2-4; the D is unclear. Trimming took off 2 bases at V and 2 bases at J, with 10 bases between the two ends. The CDR3 is made up of 15 amino acids. Germline values: CDR1 WNHNN, CDR2 SYGVQD (reference sequence). CDR3 nucleotides: TGCGCCAGCAGTGAGCCCGGCGACCCCAAAAACATTCAGTACTTC. Translation: CASSEPGDPKNIQYF.

This clonotype came up a few times. J is TRBJ1-5 and V is TRBV28; no firm D call. Between the trimmed V and J ends, which lost 5 bases and 3 bases, there was a span of 8 bases. Germline CDR1 and CDR2: MDHEN and SYDVKM. The CDR3 length is 13 residues. CDR3 loop: CASSKMFNQPQHF. The CDR3 DNA sequence: TGTGCCAGCAGTAAAATGTTCAATCAGCCCCAGCATTTT.

This clonotype is a singleton in its sample. This chain links TRBV20-1 with TRBJ2-1, with TRBD1 matching over 9 bases. J gave up 9 bases and V 5 bases, and 5 bases lay outside the gene matches. Germline V gives CDR1 DFQATT, CDR2 SNEGSKA (reference sequence). The CDR3 runs to 12 residues. This CDR3 reads CSASHRGLEQFF. The CDR3 coding sequence is TGCAGTGCTTCCCACAGGGGGCTTGAGCAGTTCTTC.

This CDR3 reads CASSFNSGNSPLHF. The CDR3, as DNA: TGTGCCAGCAGCTTCAACTCAGGAAACTCACCCCTCCACTTT. The rearrangement joins TRBV7-2 to TRBJ1-6, with D unclear. V was trimmed by 3 bases and J by 10 bases, leaving 13 bases between them. Germline loops: CDR1 SGHTA, CDR2 FQGNSA. The CDR3 has 14 residues.

The CDR3 DNA is TGCGCCAGCAGCGTTCTAAGGCGAACAGATACGCAGTATTTT. Its protein is CASSVLRRTDTQYF. The rearrangement joins TRBV5-1 to TRBJ2-3; no definite D call. The CDR3 totals 14 residues. V dropped 4 bases and J dropped 3 bases, with 12 bases sitting between them. Germline loops: CDR1 SGHRS, CDR2 YFSETQ.

The rearrangement joins TRBV27 to TRBJ2-7, with D tentatively TRBD2 (5 bases). Germline CDR1 is MNHEY and CDR2 is SMNVEV (reference sequence). The CDR3 loop spans 16 amino acids. Trimming left V 0 bases short and J 0 bases short, with 12 bases between. CDR3 amino acids: CASSLSQRTFSYEQYF. The CDR3 DNA reads as TGTGCCAGCAGTTTATCTCAGAGGACTTTCTCCTACGAGCAGTACTTC.

The V call is TRBV6-5, the J call TRBJ1-1; D is unclear. V was pared by 0 bases and J by 1 base, with 6 bases between. The CDR3 spans 14 residues. CDR1 and CDR2 (germline): MNHEY, SVGAGI. CDR3 bases: TGTGCCAGCAGTTACTCGTTAGGGAACACTGAAGCTTTCTTT. It yields the protein CASSYSLGNTEAFF.

This clonotype was counted only a few times. The chain couples TRBV20-1 to TRBJ2-3; possibly TRBD2 for D (5 bases). From germline, CDR1 is DFQATT and CDR2 SNEGSKA (reference sequence). The CDR3 totals 15 residues. V was trimmed by 0 bases and J by 0 bases, leaving 10 bases between them. CDR3 protein: CSARDMERSTDTQYF. The CDR3 region has the DNA TGCAGTGCTAGAGATATGGAGCGGAGCACAGATACGCAGTATTTT.

The genes are TRBV7-9 and TRBJ2-7; D is uncertain. This CDR3 comprises 14 residues. CDR1 and CDR2 (germline): SEHNR, FQNEAQ (reference sequence). Deletions cut 2 bases from V and 3 bases from J, with 11 bases between. The CDR3 spells CASSLRLGRYEQYF. The CDR3 nucleotides are TGTGCCAGCAGCTTACGACTCGGACGCTACGAGCAGTACTTC.

By share, this clonotype ranks as medium-sized. The chain joins TRBV30 to TRBJ1-1; 12 bases match TRBD1. Germline loops: CDR1 GTSNPN, CDR2 SVGIG (reference sequence). The CDR3 is 14 amino acids. The V segment lost 6 bases and the J segment 3 bases; nucleotides outside the gene matches: 5. This CDR3 is CACRDRGPYTEAFF. The CDR3 region has the DNA TGTGCCTGCCGGGACAGGGGGCCGTACACTGAAGCTTTCTTT.

In this sample, this clonotype turned up a few times. The rearrangement joins TRBV10-1 to TRBJ2-7, with D possibly TRBD2 on 6 matching bases. CDR3 length: 16 residues. The germline CDR1 and CDR2 sequences are WNHNN and SYGVQD (reference sequence). V lost 3 bases and J 7 bases, leaving 22 bases between the germline ends. CDR3 amino acids: CASSEVVRGRGSEQYF. The CDR3 nucleotides read TGCGCCAGCAGTGAAGTGGTGCGGGGTCGGGGTAGTGAGCAGTACTTC.

The V call is TRBV20-1, the J call TRBJ1-1; no firm D call. V gave up 2 bases and J gave up 11 bases, with 12 bases separating them. CDR1 and CDR2 from the germline V gene are DFQATT and SNEGSKA (reference sequence). There are 11 residues in the CDR3. The CDR3 DNA reads as TGCAGTGCTAGAACTTCGGCGTATGCTTTCTTT. Translating it yields CSARTSAYAFF.

The chain has TRBV25-1 and TRBJ2-3; weak D call: TRBD1 (6 bases). From germline, CDR1 is MGHDK and CDR2 SYGVNS. Trimming removed 3 bases at V and 5 bases at J, with 15 bases between. This CDR3 has 15 amino acids. In DNA, the CDR3 is TGTGCCAGCAGTGAGACAGGTCTAGATGGAGATACGCAGTATTTT. Protein product: CASSETGLDGDTQYF.

The chain combines TRBV5-1 with TRBJ2-3; D is uncertain. Trimming removed 5 bases at V and 3 bases at J, with 10 bases between. In germline, CDR1 is SGHRS, CDR2 YFSETQ. This CDR3 has 13 residues. The CDR3, as DNA: TGCGCCAGCAGATCCGGATCGACAGATACGCAGTATTTT. It is translated as CASRSGSTDTQYF.

The rearrangement uses TRBV27 and TRBJ2-5; the match to TRBD2 covers 8 bases. Germline V gives CDR1 MNHEY, CDR2 SMNVEV (reference sequence). The CDR3 has 17 amino acids. V shed 7 bases, J shed 2 bases, and the junction held 15 bases outside the gene matches. CDR3 protein: CASKGFGAGELQETQYF. CDR3 nucleotides: TGTGCCAGCAAAGGTTTCGGAGCGGGAGAGCTTCAAGAGACCCAGTACTTC.

This clonotype is judged large. The genes are TRBV2 and TRBJ1-5, with 8 bases aligning to TRBD1. Germline V lookup: CDR1 SNHLY, CDR2 FYNNEI. The V segment lost 6 bases and the J segment 4 bases; nucleotides outside the gene matches: 8. This CDR3 contains 15 residues. The CDR3: CASRGGQGLNQPQHF. The CDR3, as DNA: TGTGCCAGCAGGGGAGGACAGGGCTTAAATCAGCCCCAGCATTTT.

The CDR3 bases are TGTGCCAGCAGCTTAGGGAGGGCCACCGGGGAGCTGTTTTTT. This translates into CASSLGRATGELFF. The genes are TRBV11-2 and TRBJ2-2, with D possibly being TRBD2 (6 bases). V gave up 1 base and J gave up 4 bases, with 7 bases separating them. Germline V gives CDR1 SGHAT, CDR2 FQNNGV. The CDR3 sequence is 14 residues long.

This clonotype was found once. This chain joins TRBV7-9 and TRBJ1-6; the D gene is possibly TRBD1 (5 bases). The germline V gene encodes CDR1 SEHNR and CDR2 FQNEAQ (reference sequence). This CDR3 is built from 13 residues. V lost 0 bases and J lost 13, with 10 bases in between. The CDR3, as DNA: TGTGCCAGCAGCTTAGCACCCGGGGCGCCCCTCCACTTT. It encodes CASSLAPGAPLHF.

This clonotype was observed a handful of times. This chain uses TRBV7-2 with TRBJ1-1; 7 bases are a match to TRBD1. The V segment lost 3 bases and the J segment 1 base; nucleotides outside the gene matches: 2. This CDR3 contains 14 residues. Germline CDR1 reads SGHTA; CDR2 reads FQGNSA. CDR3 DNA: TGTGCCAGCAGCTTGGGACAGACGAACACTGAAGCTTTCTTT. This gives the protein CASSLGQTNTEAFF.

The chain is built from TRBV14 and TRBJ2-5, with D tentatively TRBD1 or TRBD2 (5 bases each). V lost 3 bases, J lost 7 bases, and 12 bases lay in between. The CDR3 runs 13 residues. CDR1 is SGHDN and CDR2 is FVKESK in the germline V gene. This chain's CDR3 is CASSQRAGRTQYF. The DNA of the CDR3 is TGTGCCAGCAGCCAGAGGGCAGGGCGGACCCAGTACTTC.

The rearrangement joins TRBV20-1 to TRBJ2-7; TRBD1 or TRBD2 may be the D gene (5 bases each). CDR3 size: 17 residues. Looked up from germline, CDR1 is DFQATT and CDR2 is SNEGSKA (reference sequence). V dropped 0 bases and J dropped 2 bases, with 20 bases sitting between them. DNA for the CDR3: TGCAGTGCTAGAGAAGTCCTAGGGACCAAGAGTACCTACGAGCAGTACTTC. Residues: CSAREVLGTKSTYEQYF.

This rearrangement joins TRBV19 to TRBJ2-5, with 7 bases that match TRBD2. CDR1 and CDR2 from the germline V gene are LNHDA and SQIVND (reference sequence). The V and J ends lost 5 bases and 4 bases, in that order; junction bases with no gene match: 10. The CDR3 has 15 amino acids. CDR3 region: CASSVQAPGGETQYF. CDR3 coding DNA: TGTGCCAGTAGTGTCCAGGCTCCGGGGGGAGAGACCCAGTACTTC.

The chain has TRBV7-2 and TRBJ1-3; 10 bases are shared with TRBD1. Looked up from germline, CDR1 is SGHTA and CDR2 is FQGNSA. The CDR3 is 15 residues long. J lost 4 bases, V lost 4 bases, and 4 bases had no gene match. The CDR3 here is CASSSWTGGGNTIYF. For the CDR3, the DNA is TGTGCCAGCAGCTCATGGACAGGGGGGGGAAACACCATATATTTT.

This clonotype was seen a handful of times. J is TRBJ1-1 and V is TRBV11-3; a weak D match, TRBD1 (6 bases). The CDR3 has 16 amino acids. Germline loops: CDR1 SGHNT, CDR2 YENEEA. Deletions cut 5 bases from V and 1 base from J, with 17 bases between. The CDR3, as DNA: TGTGCCAGCAGCCGACCCGCCGGGACAAAGAACACTGAAGCTTTCTTT. Its translation: CASSRPAGTKNTEAFF. The whole variable domain, filled in from reference TRBV11-3 and TRBJ1-1, reads EAGVVQSPRYKIIEKKQPVAFWCNPISGHNTLYWYLQNLGQGPELLIRYENEEAVDDSQLPKDRFSAERLKGVDSTLKIQPAELGDSAVYLCASSRPAGTKNTEAFFGQGTRLTVV.